This T cell receptor (beta chain) was observed in a study of blood T cell repertoires in COVID-19. As for the study in general: Both acute and convalescent COVID-19 samples were obtained from the United States, Italy and Spain.

Method: immunoSEQ multiplex PCR; TCRdb's copy keeps in-frame clones and lacks some. The profile shows some 330,000 clones, about nine tenths of them singletons. The sequence derives from a woman aged 25 to 45 with COVID-19, enrolled during active disease. The sample comprised peripheral blood.

CDR3 in DNA: TGTGCCAGCAGCCAGTCGGACAGGGGTACCTATAATTCACCCCTCCACTTT. Translated: CASSQSDRGTYNSPLHF. V is TRBV3-1 (or the pseudogene TRBV3-2) and J is TRBJ1-6, with TRBD1 matching 9 bases. Germline loops: CDR1 LGHDT, CDR2 YNNKEL (reference sequence). The length of the CDR3 is 17 residues. V trimming: 3 bases; J trimming: 2 bases; junction bases outside the gene matches: 5.